The rows below give T cell receptor beta chains drawn from one sample of a study of early T cells in non-severe SARS-CoV-2 infection. Via MiXCR, TCRdb re-called the 5' RACE reads, giving one row per CDR3 protein. This table has 37,000 or so distinct CDR3 sequences, roughly 5% appearing once. The sequencing input was whole blood. These receptors all stem from an adult who was a healthcare worker with PCR-confirmed SARS-CoV-2 infection or an uninfected control (not recorded which). The CDR3 runs from the conserved cysteine through the conserved F or W. Fields, in order: D gene, CDR3 length, V gene, J gene, clone size, CDR3 protein, CDR3 DNA. The D gene is left open where the match is weak. Clone sizes are given selectively: once, few, many, or a class where the clone is expanded.

NA	17	TRBV12-5	TRBJ1-4	many	CASGLDPSGTGVEKLFF	TGTGCTAGTGGTTTGGACCCTTCCGGGACGGGGGTGGAAAAACTGTTTTTT
TRBD2	16	TRBV18	TRBJ2-1	many	CASSPGASGAYNEQFF	TGTGCCAGCTCACCAGGGGCTAGCGGGGCCTACAATGAGCAGTTCTTC
TRBD1	13	TRBV12-5	TRBJ1-1	NA	CASGPTGGGEAFF	TGTGCTAGTGGACCCACAGGGGGAGGTGAAGCTTTCTTT
NA	15	TRBV20-1	TRBJ2-5	NA	CSATPARDPQETQYF	TGCAGTGCTACCCCAGCCCGGGACCCCCAAGAGACCCAGTACTTC
TRBD1	14	TRBV10-2	TRBJ1-1	many	CASRETGGVTEAFF	TGCGCCAGCAGAGAAACAGGGGGCGTCACTGAAGCTTTCTTT
NA	14	TRBV6-5	TRBJ1-4	many	CASSDRETNEKLFF	TGTGCCAGCAGTGACCGGGAGACGAATGAAAAACTGTTTTTT
NA	13	TRBV20-1	TRBJ1-2	NA	CSAGPTGGGGYTF	TGCAGTGCTGGACCCACCGGGGGAGGCGGCTACACCTTC
NA	16	TRBV6-2/TRBV6-3	TRBJ2-7	NA	CASSYRGLPPLYEQYF	TGTGCCAGCAGTTACCGTGGTCTCCCCCCCCTCTACGAGCAGTACTTC
TRBD2	14	TRBV4-1	TRBJ2-3	few	CASSQFSGKNTQYF	TGCGCCAGCAGCCAATTTAGCGGGAAAAATACGCAGTATTTT
TRBD2	14	TRBV7-8	TRBJ2-7	NA	CASSFGSGRNEQYF	TGTGCCAGCAGCTTCGGGAGCGGGAGGAACGAGCAGTACTTC
NA	11	TRBV3-1	TRBJ2-7	NA	CASSHGFQQYF	TGTGCCAGCAGCCATGGGTTCCAGCAGTACTTC
NA	14	TRBV19	TRBJ2-1	many	CASTPTVAYNEQFF	TGTGCCAGTACCCCAACCGTAGCCTACAATGAGCAGTTCTTC
TRBD1	15	TRBV11-2	TRBJ2-5	many	CASTLGGQGGETQYF	TGTGCCAGCACCCTCGGCGGACAGGGCGGGGAGACCCAGTACTTC
NA	15	TRBV5-1	TRBJ1-2	few	CASSSNGQLNYGYTF	TGCGCCAGCAGCTCCAACGGGCAGCTTAACTATGGCTACACCTTC
NA	14	TRBV6-5	TRBJ2-3	many	CASRGPHHTDTQYF	TGTGCCAGCAGGGGCCCACACCACACAGATACGCAGTATTTT
TRBD1	15	TRBV28	TRBJ2-3	many	CASSPPDRGPDTQYF	TGTGCCAGCAGTCCCCCGGACAGGGGCCCCGATACGCAGTATTTT
TRBD1	14	TRBV11-2	TRBJ2-7	many	CASSELSQGPEQYF	TGTGCCAGCAGCGAACTGTCACAGGGGCCCGAGCAGTACTTC
NA	15	TRBV6-6	TRBJ1-5	many	CASKLGGFGNQPQHF	TGTGCCAGCAAGCTTGGGGGCTTCGGCAATCAGCCCCAGCATTTT
TRBD2	13	TRBV20-1	TRBJ2-7	large	CSASLAGVGEQYF	TGCAGTGCTAGTTTAGCGGGAGTCGGGGAGCAGTACTTC
TRBD2	15	TRBV11-2	TRBJ2-1	NA	CASSKAGATYNEQFF	TGTGCCAGCAGCAAAGCGGGAGCCACCTACAATGAGCAGTTCTTC
NA	15	TRBV6-2/TRBV6-3	TRBJ2-3	many	CASTVEDGSTDTQYF	TGTGCCAGCACGGTGGAGGACGGCAGCACAGATACGCAGTATTTT
NA	12	TRBV7-6	TRBJ2-7	many	CASSPGGYEQYF	TGTGCCAGCAGCCCTGGGGGATACGAGCAGTACTTC
TRBD1	16	TRBV5-6	TRBJ2-7	few	CASSLRTGAFGDEQYF	TGTGCCAGCAGCTTGAGGACAGGGGCTTTTGGCGACGAGCAGTACTTC
TRBD1	20	TRBV28	TRBJ2-6	many	CASSFSLPDRGHSGANVLTF	TGTGCCAGCAGTTTTAGCCTTCCTGACAGGGGGCATAGTGGGGCCAACGTCCTGACTTTC
NA	17	TRBV5-1	TRBJ2-1	few	CASSLAARAWGSHEQFF	TGCGCCAGCAGCTTGGCGGCTAGGGCTTGGGGATCCCATGAGCAGTTCTTC
NA	10	TRBV6-1	TRBJ1-1	many	CASSDTEAFF	TGTGCCAGCAGTGACACTGAAGCTTTCTTT
TRBD2	15	TRBV7-2	TRBJ2-7	many	CASSLALAVSYEQYF	TGTGCCAGCAGCTTAGCCCTAGCGGTCTCCTACGAGCAGTACTTC
NA	14	TRBV3-1	TRBJ1-1	many	CASSHRGPDTEAFF	TGTGCCAGCAGCCACAGGGGCCCGGACACTGAAGCTTTCTTT
NA	12	TRBV18	TRBJ2-3	many	CASSPRGDTQYF	TGTGCCAGCTCACCCAGGGGAGATACGCAGTATTTT
NA	15	TRBV19	TRBJ1-5	few	CASNIRGESNQPQHF	TGTGCCAGTAATATACGGGGGGAGAGCAATCAGCCCCAGCATTTT
TRBD1	17	TRBV30	TRBJ1-1	few	CAWSDMNWDSMNTEAFF	TGTGCCTGGAGTGACATGAATTGGGACAGCATGAACACTGAAGCTTTCTTT
NA	16	TRBV7-2	TRBJ2-3	NA	CASSLVANPSTDTQYF	TGTGCCAGCAGCTTAGTAGCGAACCCTAGCACAGATACGCAGTATTTT
NA	13	TRBV12-3/TRBV12-4	TRBJ2-7	many	CASSRTGEYEQYF	TGTGCCAGCAGCCGAACGGGGGAATACGAGCAGTACTTC